The rows below give T cell receptor beta chains drawn from one sample of a study of immune heterogeneity within non-small cell lung tumors. TCRdb itself ran the multiplex PCR reads through MiXCR, one entry per CDR3 protein. The sample yields fewer than 11,000 distinct CDR3 sequences, about 25% seen once. Material: lung tumor tissue. Receptors originate from a woman between 45 and 60 years old with non-small cell lung cancer. Each CDR3 is given with its conserved first and last residue. A D gene is named only where the DNA matches it firmly. Some rows mark clone size as missing; the rest say once, few, many or name a class of expanded clone.

clone_size,d_call,v_call,cdr3_length,j_call,cdr3_nt,cdr3_aa
many,TRBD1,TRBV28,15,TRBJ2-7,TGTGCCAGCAGTTTAAGGGGACAGGGCAAGTACGAGCAGTACTTC,CASSLRGQGKYEQYF
few,-,TRBV5-1,14,TRBJ2-7,TGCGCCAGCATCGCCGGGACATCGATTGAAGAGCAGTACTTC,CASIAGTSIEEQYF
-,TRBD2,TRBV5-8,14,TRBJ2-2,TGTGCCAGCAGCCCCGTGCGGGGGACCGGGGAGCTGTTTTTT,CASSPVRGTGELFF
many,-,TRBV6-5,14,TRBJ1-1,TGTGCCAGCAGTTACTCGACAGCTAACACTGAAGCTTTCTTT,CASSYSTANTEAFF
-,-,TRBV12-3/TRBV12-4,12,TRBJ1-1,TGTGCCAGCAGTTTAGTCGGCACTGAAGCTTTCTTT,CASSLVGTEAFF
medium-sized,TRBD2,TRBV6-1,15,TRBJ2-1,TGTGCCACCGAACCCGGGACTAGCGGTTACAATGAGCAGTTCTTC,CATEPGTSGYNEQFF
many,-,TRBV5-1,16,TRBJ2-1,TGCGCCAGCAGCTTGGACAGTTCCGGACGGGTCAATGAGCAGTTCTTC,CASSLDSSGRVNEQFF
many,-,TRBV6-1,16,TRBJ1-5,TGTGCCAGCAGTGTGACGGCGGGTCATAGCAATCAGCCCCAGCATTTT,CASSVTAGHSNQPQHF
medium-sized,-,TRBV12-3/TRBV12-4,14,TRBJ2-3,TGTGCCAGCAGCCGGGGGTTTGGCACAGATACGCAGTATTTT,CASSRGFGTDTQYF
many,-,TRBV28,15,TRBJ2-2,TGTGCCAGCAGTTCCCAAGATGGTAACACCGGGGAGCTGTTTTTT,CASSSQDGNTGELFF
medium-sized,TRBD1,TRBV5-1,14,TRBJ1-4,TGCGCCAGCAGAGGGGGACAGGGCAATGAAAAACTGTTTTTT,CASRGGQGNEKLFF
many,-,TRBV12-3/TRBV12-4,14,TRBJ2-3,TGTGCCAGCAGTCGGGACCGAGGACGAGATACGCAGTATTTT,CASSRDRGRDTQYF
-,-,TRBV2,13,TRBJ1-1,TGTGCCAGCAGTGATGGTGGGAACACTGAAGCTTTCTTT,CASSDGGNTEAFF
many,-,TRBV20-1,12,TRBJ2-5,TGCAGTGCTAGTTCGGAGGGGCAGACCCAGTACTTC,CSASSEGQTQYF
-,-,TRBV7-9,20,TRBJ1-1,TGTGCCAGCAGCTCCGCAGGTTCGAGGGCACGTGTGGGGGGGGGCACTGAAGCTTTCTTT,CASSSAGSRARVGGGTEAFF
-,-,TRBV7-3,16,TRBJ2-2,TGTGCCAGCAGTCGGAGCCGGGACGGGAACACCGGGGAGCTGTTTTTT,CASSRSRDGNTGELFF
many,TRBD1,TRBV3-1,18,TRBJ2-7,TGTGCCAGCAGCCAAAGGTGGTTTCCGCGGACAGGGGGCTACGAGCAGTACTTC,CASSQRWFPRTGGYEQYF
many,-,TRBV9,13,TRBJ1-1,TGTGCCAGCAGCGCTTCCCTCGGGGGTGAAGCTTTCTTT,CASSASLGGEAFF
-,-,TRBV10-2,15,TRBJ1-3,TGCGCCAGCACTCACAAGGGGGTTCCCGGAAACACCATATATTTT,CASTHKGVPGNTIYF
-,-,TRBV5-1,14,TRBJ2-3,TGCGCCAGCAGCTTTGGCAGAGCCACAGATACGCAGTATTTT,CASSFGRATDTQYF
few,-,TRBV7-9,14,TRBJ2-1,TGTGCCAGCATCATGGACAGCCAATACAATGAGCAGTTCTTC,CASIMDSQYNEQFF
-,-,TRBV7-6,15,TRBJ2-1,TGTGCCAGCAGCTTAGGGGAGTTCTCCTACAATGAGCAGTTCTTC,CASSLGEFSYNEQFF
-,-,TRBV6-2/TRBV6-3,14,TRBJ2-2,TGTGCCAGCAGTGGGTATTGGGCGGACGGGGAGCTGTTTTTT,CASSGYWADGELFF
once,-,TRBV6-1,13,TRBJ2-7,TGTGCCAGCAGTGGATGTACTCAATACGAGCAGTACTTC,CASSGCTQYEQYF
medium-sized,-,TRBV12-3/TRBV12-4,17,TRBJ1-6,TGTGCCAGCAGTTTCGCGGGGACAATGCAAAGGGGTTCACCCCTCCACTTT,CASSFAGTMQRGSPLHF